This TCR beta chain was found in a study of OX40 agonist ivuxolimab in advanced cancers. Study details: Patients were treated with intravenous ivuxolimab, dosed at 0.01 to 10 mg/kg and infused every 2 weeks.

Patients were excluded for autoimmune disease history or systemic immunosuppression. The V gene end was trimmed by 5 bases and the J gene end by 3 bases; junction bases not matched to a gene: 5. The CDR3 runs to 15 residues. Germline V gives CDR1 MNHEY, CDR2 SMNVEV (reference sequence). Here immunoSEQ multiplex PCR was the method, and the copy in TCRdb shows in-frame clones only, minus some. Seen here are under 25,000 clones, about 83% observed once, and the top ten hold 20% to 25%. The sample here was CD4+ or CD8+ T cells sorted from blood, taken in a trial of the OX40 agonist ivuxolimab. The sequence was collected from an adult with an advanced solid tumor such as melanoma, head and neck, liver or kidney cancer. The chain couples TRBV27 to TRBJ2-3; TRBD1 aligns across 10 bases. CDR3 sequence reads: CASSPDRGLTDTQYF. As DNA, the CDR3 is TGTGCCAGCAGTCCCGACAGGGGGCTAACAGATACGCAGTATTTT.